The 2 T cell receptor beta chains below were found in one sample sequenced in a study of cytomegalovirus exposure and HLA in healthy donors. PCR employed 60 Vbeta and 13 Jbeta primers. TCRdb's table, derived via immunoSEQ multiplex PCR, lists solely in-frame clones and lacks some. The sample records fewer than 150,000 clones, approximately 80% being singletons. The sequencing input was PBMCs. The origin of the receptors is a man aged 25-40 years in good health and CMV-seronegative.

The chain is built from TRBV11-2 and TRBJ1-4; maybe TRBD1 (5 bases). There are 12 residues in the CDR3. V was trimmed by 6 bases and J by 6 bases, leaving 8 bases between them. CDR1 and CDR2 (germline): SGHAT, FQNNGV. This chain's CDR3 is CASRGRDEKLFF. The DNA of the CDR3 is TGTGCCAGCAGGGGGCGAGATGAAAAACTGTTTTTT.

The rearrangement uses TRBV6-1 and TRBJ1-5; 10 bases are a match to TRBD1. V lost 6 bases, J lost 6 bases, and 8 bases stayed unmatched. CDR1 and CDR2 (germline): MNHNS, SASEGT. This CDR3 is built from 15 residues. In nucleotides, the CDR3 is TGTGCCAGCAGCGAAACGGACAGGGGGGGTCAGCCCCAGCATTTT. It codes for CASSETDRGGQPQHF.